One and the same sample provided the 28 T cell receptor beta chains below, sequenced in a study of shared clonotypes between healthy human individuals. Only in-frame clones appear in the TCRdb table, and some are missing; sequencing was by immunoSEQ multiplex PCR. The profile shows over 2 million clones, just under 95% of them singletons. The sequencing sample was made of naive CD4+ T cells from PBMCs. Regarding subset: CD45RA+ positively selected. These receptors originate from a man between 18 and 35 years old in good health. Some clones in this sample may be carry-over from other donors' samples.

The chain has TRBV6-6 and TRBJ1-5, with D uncertain. This CDR3 has 13 residues. V dropped 0 bases and J dropped 6 bases, with 6 bases sitting between them. The germline gives CDR1 MNHNY, CDR2 SVGAGI (reference sequence). CDR3 residues: CASSYSISQPQHF. The CDR3 nucleotides are TGTGCCAGCAGTTACTCGATTAGTCAGCCCCAGCATTTT.

This clone has a handful of counts. The chain is built from TRBV5-6 and TRBJ1-2; TRBD1 matches at 7 bases. Germline CDR1 is SGHDT and CDR2 is YYEEEE. The CDR3 totals 13 residues. V gave up 4 bases and J gave up 8 bases; unmatched junction bases: 8. As DNA, the CDR3 is TGTGCCAGCAGCCTACGACAGGGAATGGGCTACACCTTC. This codes for CASSLRQGMGYTF. Filled out from reference TRBV5-6 and TRBJ1-2, the complete variable domain reads DAGVTQSPTHLIKTRGQQVTLRCSPKSGHDTVSWYQQALGQGPQFIFQYYEEEERQRGNFPDRFSGHQFPNYSSELNVNALLLGDSALYLCASSLRQGMGYTFGSGTRLTVV.

This clone came up once. This chain links TRBV15 with TRBJ1-2; D is possibly TRBD1 (5 bases). This CDR3 has 13 amino acids. From germline, CDR1 is LNHNV and CDR2 YYDKDF (reference sequence). V lost 0 bases and J 5 bases, leaving 7 bases between the germline ends. The CDR3 sequence: CATSRDREYGYTF. CDR3 DNA: TGTGCCACCAGCAGAGACAGGGAGTATGGCTACACCTTC.

The rearrangement links TRBV25-1 to TRBJ2-1; a possible D gene is TRBD2 (5 bases). The CDR3 sequence is 15 residues long. V was pared by 7 bases and J by 10 bases, with 23 bases between. Germline CDR1 and CDR2: MGHDK and SYGVNS. CDR3 in amino acids: CASTSPFRGRKEQFF. CDR3 sequence (DNA): TGTGCCAGCACTTCCCCGTTTAGAGGGAGAAAAGAGCAGTTCTTC.

The CDR3 DNA reads as TGTGCCAGCAGCTCGGGCTACGGCCCGGGGGATGAGCAGTTCTTC. Its protein is CASSSGYGPGDEQFF. J is TRBJ2-1 and V is TRBV7-9; a possible D gene is TRBD2 (6 bases). The germline gives CDR1 SEHNR, CDR2 FQNEAQ (reference sequence). Trimming pared 4 bases from V and 8 bases from J, leaving 18 bases between. The CDR3 has 15 residues.

CDR3 bases: TGTGCCAGCAGCTCCCGGCCGGGGACTAGCGGGAGCGATACGCAGTATTTT. This sequence encodes CASSSRPGTSGSDTQYF. The genes are TRBV5-8 and TRBJ2-3; 14 bases are shared with TRBD2. Germline CDR1 SGHTS, CDR2 YDEGEE. The CDR3 spans 17 residues. The ends lost 3 bases at V and 6 bases at J; junction bases unmatched: 9.

The gene calls are TRBV19 and TRBJ2-5, with D perhaps assigned TRBD1 or TRBD2 (5 bases each). The CDR3 length is 13 residues. Germline V gene lookup returns CDR1 LNHDA and CDR2 SQIVND (reference sequence). The germline V and J ends were trimmed by 6 bases and 5 bases, with 13 bases remaining between them. DNA for the CDR3: TGTGCCAGTAGCTCCAGGGAGTCTGAGACCCAGTACTTC. This codes for CASSSRESETQYF.

Worth noting for this clone: Other DNA variants within this sample encode the same CDR3. The V gene is TRBV28, the J gene TRBJ2-7, with D perhaps matching TRBD1 or TRBD2 (5 bases each). CDR3 length: 13 amino acids. Germline CDR1 MDHEN, CDR2 SYDVKM. Trimming cost V 2 bases and J 3 bases, with 8 bases left between them. CDR3 DNA: TGTGCCAGCAGTTTACCTGGGGGCTACGAGCAGTACTTC. Residues: CASSLPGGYEQYF.

J is TRBJ2-7 and V is TRBV28; 8 bases are shared with TRBD2. The ends lost 8 bases at V and 0 bases at J; junction bases unmatched: 6. The V gene's germline CDR1 is MDHEN and CDR2 SYDVKM. This CDR3 has 14 residues. The CDR3 reads CASGSGSISYEQYF. The CDR3 DNA reads TGTGCCAGCGGGAGCGGGAGTATCTCCTACGAGCAGTACTTC.

This sequence joins TRBV2 and TRBJ2-7, with D perhaps given as TRBD1 or TRBD2 (5 bases each). The V gene lost 7 bases and the J gene lost 2 bases, with 15 bases spanning the gap. The CDR3 contains 14 residues. The germline V gene encodes CDR1 SNHLY and CDR2 FYNNEI. CDR3 loop: CASIRGRLTYEQYF. CDR3 in DNA: TGTGCCAGCATCCGGGGCAGGCTAACCTACGAGCAGTACTTC.

This sequence joins TRBV7-3 and TRBJ2-7; 9 bases are a match to TRBD2. CDR1 and CDR2 from the germline V gene are SGHTA and FQGTGA. The CDR3 spans 13 residues. Trimming cost V 4 bases and J 3 bases; bases outside gene matches: 1. The CDR3 here is CASSSTSGYEQYF. The CDR3 DNA reads TGTGCCAGCAGCTCGACTAGCGGCTACGAGCAGTACTTC.

The chain uses TRBV10-3 and TRBJ2-3, with TRBD2 identical over 8 bases. The germline V gene encodes CDR1 ENHRY and CDR2 SYGVKD. J was trimmed by 9 bases and V by 0 bases; bases with no gene match: 5. This CDR3 is 14 amino acids long. CDR3 sequence (DNA): TGTGCCATCAGTGAGTCGATGTCTAGCGGGACGCAGTATTTT. Residues: CAISESMSSGTQYF.

The chain links TRBV27 to TRBJ2-1; TRBD2 matches 10 bases. V lost 4 bases, J lost 8 bases, and 8 bases stayed unmatched. This CDR3 region has 15 residues. CDR1 and CDR2 (germline): MNHEY, SMNVEV (reference sequence). The CDR3: CASSSSLAGGYEQFF. CDR3 coding DNA: TGTGCCAGCAGTTCAAGCTTAGCGGGAGGATATGAGCAGTTCTTC.

This sequence joins TRBV29-1 and TRBJ1-2, with 7 bases fitting TRBD1. Germline CDR1 and CDR2: SQVTM and ANQGSEA. There are 12 residues in the CDR3. The DNA for the CDR3 is TGCACAGGGGGGATGGGTAACTATGGCTACACCTTC. Its protein product is CTGGMGNYGYTF.

The CDR3 reads CASSLERGGAATGELFF. The CDR3 DNA follows: TGCGCCAGCAGCTTGGAAAGGGGTGGGGCGGCGACCGGGGAGCTGTTTTTT. This chain links TRBV5-1 with TRBJ2-2; possible D gene TRBD1, 5 bases. This CDR3 has 17 amino acids. Trimming left V 0 bases short and J 5 bases short, with 17 bases between. Germline loops: CDR1 SGHRS, CDR2 YFSETQ. The full variable domain, with the rest looked up from reference TRBV5-1 and TRBJ2-2, is KAGVTQTPRYLIKTRGQQVTLSCSPISGHRSVSWYQQTPGQGLQFLFEYFSETQRNKGNFPGRFSGRQFSNSRSEMNVSTLELGDSALYLCASSLERGGAATGELFFGEGSRLTVL.

The rearrangement links TRBV10-1 to TRBJ2-1; D not certain. The CDR3 has 15 residues. The V end was cut by 6 bases, the J end by 3 bases, with 15 bases between. The germline gives CDR1 WNHNN, CDR2 SYGVQD (reference sequence). The CDR3 bases are TGCGCCAGCAGCGAGGTAGGGCTGGACTACAATGAGCAGTTCTTC. Amino acid sequence: CASSEVGLDYNEQFF.

This rearrangement joins TRBV25-1 to TRBJ2-5, with D maybe TRBD1 (6 bases). The J call may be mistaken, given a closer DNA end match to TRBJ2-7. Germline-derived CDR1 and CDR2 are MGHDK and SYGVNS. The length of the CDR3 is 12 residues. This CDR3 reads CASSDQGYEQYF. CDR3 DNA sequence: TGTGCCAGCAGTGACCAGGGGTACGAGCAGTACTTC.

The chain carries TRBV5-6 and TRBJ1-2; weak D call: TRBD1 (5 bases). The CDR3 runs to 14 residues. Trimming pared 5 bases from V and 5 bases from J, leaving 16 bases between. Germline CDR1 SGHDT, CDR2 YYEEEE. The CDR3 sequence is CASSLGRGTYGYTF. The CDR3 DNA follows: TGTGCCAGCAGTCTTGGGAGAGGGACGTATGGCTACACCTTC.

The CDR3 DNA is TGTGCCAGCAGTTACGCCGACAGATACTCTGGAAACACCATATATTTT. As protein: CASSYADRYSGNTIYF. V usage is TRBV6-6 and J usage is TRBJ1-3; D might be TRBD1 (5 bases). The CDR3 covers 16 residues. Trimming left V 2 bases short and J 0 bases short, with 11 bases between. CDR1 MNHNY and CDR2 SVGAGI come from the germline V gene (reference sequence).

This clone was detected once. The genes are TRBV5-6 and TRBJ1-2, with a tentative D call TRBD1 (5 bases). Trimming removed 0 bases from V and 6 bases from J, with 18 bases in between. Germline V lookup: CDR1 SGHDT, CDR2 YYEEEE. The CDR3 extends over 16 amino acids. CDR3 DNA sequence: TGTGCCAGCAGCTTGGCTGGCAGGGCCCGGGTTGATGGCTACACCTTC. Its protein is CASSLAGRARVDGYTF.

Of note for this clone: This specimen includes other DNA sequences encoding the same CDR3. The genes are TRBV5-1 and TRBJ2-3; D is ambiguous. This CDR3 has 13 residues. Trimming removed 4 bases at V and 0 bases at J, with 6 bases between. The germline V gene has CDR1 SGHRS and CDR2 YFSETQ. Here the CDR3 DNA reads TGCGCCAGCAGCGGTGGTAGCACAGATACGCAGTATTTT. Translated: CASSGGSTDTQYF.

The CDR3 here is CSVQSGQRGEQYF. The CDR3 region has the DNA TGCAGCGTTCAGTCAGGGCAAAGGGGCGAGCAGTACTTC. The gene calls are TRBV29-1 and TRBJ2-7; weak D call: TRBD1 (5 bases). V was clipped by 5 bases and J by 6 bases, with 17 bases between them. Per the germline V gene, CDR1 is SQVTM and CDR2 is ANQGSEA. The CDR3 totals 13 residues.

The chain has TRBV7-2 and TRBJ2-7, with D possibly matching TRBD2 (5 bases). The ends were cut back, 5 bases at V and 0 bases at J, with 14 bases in the middle. CDR3 length: 15 amino acids. Germline V gives CDR1 SGHTA, CDR2 FQGNSA. The chain's CDR3 is CASSLAGSLSYEQYF. Here the CDR3 DNA reads TGTGCCAGCAGCCTGGCGGGCTCCCTCTCCTACGAGCAGTACTTC. Supplemented by reference TRBV7-2 and TRBJ2-7, the full variable domain reads GAGVSQSPSNKVTEKGKDVELRCDPISGHTALYWYRQSLGQGLEFLIYFQGNSAPDKSGLPSDRFSAERTGGSVSTLTIQRTQQEDSAVYLCASSLAGSLSYEQYFGPGTRLTVT.

This clone was detected once. The J gene is TRBJ1-5, the V gene TRBV7-8; 9 nucleotides align to TRBD1. Looked up from germline, CDR1 is SGHVS and CDR2 is FQNEAQ. The V and J ends lost 3 bases and 5 bases, in that order; junction bases with no gene match: 2. The CDR3 has 14 residues. The CDR3 bases are TGTGCCAGCAGCTTTGGACAGGGGTATCAGCCCCAGCATTTT. Protein: CASSFGQGYQPQHF.

The gene calls are TRBV7-9 and TRBJ2-3; 8 nucleotides line up with TRBD2. Germline CDR1 SEHNR, CDR2 FQNEAQ (reference sequence). The CDR3 spans 16 residues. V was clipped by 5 bases and J by 6 bases; unmatched bases: 13. Here the CDR3 reads CASSPGSGGPGDTQYF. The CDR3 nucleotides read TGTGCCAGCAGCCCCGGGTCGGGAGGGCCGGGGGATACGCAGTATTTT. Full variable domain (rest looked up from reference TRBV7-9 and TRBJ2-3): DTGVSQNPRHKITKRGQNVTFRCDPISEHNRLYWYRQTLGQGPEFLTYFQNEAQLEKSRLLSDRFSAERPKGSFSTLEIQRTEQGDSAMYLCASSPGSGGPGDTQYFGPGTRLTVL.

The rearrangement uses TRBV7-6 and TRBJ2-1; D may be TRBD2 (5 bases). The length of the CDR3 is 15 residues. CDR1 is SGHVS, CDR2 FNYEAQ, per germline. V lost 5 bases to trimming and J lost 4 bases, with 15 bases between them. Here the CDR3 DNA reads TGTGCCAGCAGCGGAAGGACTCACAATTACAATGAGCAGTTCTTC. It yields the protein CASSGRTHNYNEQFF.

The genes are TRBV18 and TRBJ1-5; perhaps TRBD1 as D (5 bases). The CDR3 has 16 amino acids. V lost 1 base and J 2 bases, leaving 12 bases between the germline ends. CDR1 is KGHSH, CDR2 LQKENI, per germline. For the CDR3, the DNA is TGTGCCAGCTCACCACAGGGGACGATAGGCAATCAGCCCCAGCATTTT. Protein product: CASSPQGTIGNQPQHF. Drawing the rest from reference TRBV18 and TRBJ1-5, the complete variable domain is NAGVMQNPRHLVRRRGQEARLRCSPMKGHSHVYWYRQLPEEGLKFMVYLQKENIIDESGMPKERFSAEFPKEGPSILRIQQVVRGDSAAYFCASSPQGTIGNQPQHFGDGTRLSIL.

Comment on this clone: Other DNA sequences of this sample code for an identical CDR3. The chain is built from TRBV7-2 and TRBJ2-3; D uncertain. The V gene lost 0 bases and the J gene lost 0 bases, with 4 bases spanning the gap. This CDR3 spans 14 amino acids. The germline gives CDR1 SGHTA, CDR2 FQGNSA. The CDR3 DNA is TGTGCCAGCAGCTTAGCGTACAGCACAGATACGCAGTATTTT. Amino acid sequence: CASSLAYSTDTQYF.